The 13 T cell receptor beta chains in this list originate from one sample, sequenced in a study of cytomegalovirus exposure and HLA in healthy donors. With 60 Vbeta and 13 Jbeta primers, the PCR was carried out. Sequenced by immunoSEQ multiplex PCR; TCRdb stores in-frame clones only, minus some. This table has roughly 200,000 clones, 77% appearing once. What was sequenced was PBMCs. The source of these receptors is a woman aged 60-70 years in good health and CMV-seropositive.

The chain couples TRBV12-5 to TRBJ1-4, with 10 bases identical to TRBD1. The CDR3 sequence is 17 residues long. After removal of 5 bases from V and 5 bases from J, the junction contained 11 bases not matched to a gene. The germline gives CDR1 LGHNT, CDR2 FRNRAP. DNA for the CDR3: TGTGCTAGTGGTCCCCCGTACGGGACAGGGGAAAATGAAAAACTGTTTTTT. Its protein is CASGPPYGTGENEKLFF.

The genes are TRBV4-2 and TRBJ2-3; no firm D call. CDR3 length: 14 amino acids. The V and J ends lost 8 bases and 1 base respectively, with 13 bases between them. The germline gives CDR1 LGHNA, CDR2 YNFKEQ. CDR3 sequence: CASARALGTDTQYF. DNA for the CDR3: TGTGCCAGCGCACGAGCTCTCGGCACAGATACGCAGTATTTT.

The rearrangement joins TRBV5-1 to TRBJ2-5; D unclear. The germline V gene encodes CDR1 SGHRS and CDR2 YFSETQ. The CDR3 spans 14 residues. The V end lost 0 bases, the J end lost 3 bases, and 9 bases lay between the germline ends. CDR3 loop: CASSLGRVEETQYF. The DNA of the CDR3 is TGCGCCAGCAGCTTGGGTCGGGTGGAAGAGACCCAGTACTTC.

The chain combines TRBV19 with TRBJ2-1; D perhaps matches TRBD2 (7 bases). The CDR3 is 15 residues long. CDR1 LNHDA and CDR2 SQIVND come from the germline V gene (reference sequence). V dropped 5 bases and J dropped 7 bases, with 18 bases sitting between them. CDR3 nucleotide sequence: TGTGCCAGTAGTCAATCCGGGGGAGGGGGTAATGAGCAGTTCTTC. Amino acids: CASSQSGGGGNEQFF.

This clone was counted only a few times. The V gene is TRBV5-1, the J gene TRBJ2-1; 7 bases are shared with TRBD2. Unmatched junction bases numbered 9, after V lost 1 base and J lost 5 bases. The CDR3 loop spans 16 amino acids. The V gene's germline CDR1 is SGHRS and CDR2 YFSETQ. The CDR3 here is CASSLSGRRLHNEQFF. The CDR3 coding sequence is TGCGCCAGCAGCTTGTCCGGGAGGCGTCTTCACAATGAGCAGTTCTTC.

This clone was picked up one time. This rearrangement joins TRBV6-5 to TRBJ2-7; possible D gene TRBD1, 5 bases. V was cut by 0 bases and J by 3 bases, with 9 bases left in between. CDR1 and CDR2 from the germline V gene are MNHEY and SVGAGI. This CDR3 region has 14 residues. CDR3 coding DNA: TGTGCCAGCAGTTACTCTAGACAGTTCTACGAGCAGTACTTC. Amino acids: CASSYSRQFYEQYF.

The CDR3 region has the DNA TGTGCCAGCAGCCAAGATGGTAGCGGGGAGACCCAGTACTTC. As protein: CASSQDGSGETQYF. This chain uses TRBV4-2 with TRBJ2-5, with 7 bases aligning to TRBD2. Germline lookup yields CDR1 LGHNA and CDR2 YNFKEQ. The CDR3 is made up of 14 amino acids. V was clipped by 0 bases and J by 5 bases; unmatched bases: 3.

The table lists this clone with a count of one. Its ends do not fully match the called genes, so a read error is possible. This chain connects TRBV20-1 to TRBJ1-2; D uncertain. The CDR3 totals 11 residues. Germline values: CDR1 DFQATT, CDR2 SNEGSKA (reference sequence). The CDR3 coding sequence is TGCAGTGCTAGTGATAACTGTGGCTACACCTTC. Its translation: CSASDNCGYTF.

V usage is TRBV19 and J usage is TRBJ2-2; 12 bases match TRBD1. Trimming removed 7 bases from V and 2 bases from J; junction bases left unmatched: 8. This CDR3 is 17 amino acids long. Germline lookup yields CDR1 LNHDA and CDR2 SQIVND (reference sequence). The CDR3 coding sequence is TGTGCCAGTAAGGGGACAGGGGGCCTAGCAAACACCGGGGAGCTGTTTTTT. Protein sequence: CASKGTGGLANTGELFF.

The chain employs TRBV5-1 and TRBJ2-2; TRBD1 matches 10 bases. Germline V CDR1 and CDR2: SGHRS, YFSETQ. Losses at the gene ends were 4 bases for V and 5 bases for J; bases not matched to a gene: 8. The CDR3 contains 16 residues. The CDR3 is CASSAMTGGYTGELFF. In DNA form, the CDR3 reads TGCGCCAGCAGCGCAATGACAGGGGGCTATACCGGGGAGCTGTTTTTT.

The V and J genes are TRBV28 and TRBJ1-1, with 12 positions matching TRBD1. Unmatched junction bases numbered 11, after V lost 5 bases and J lost 4 bases. CDR3 length: 17 residues. The germline V gene has CDR1 MDHEN and CDR2 SYDVKM. The CDR3 reads CASSLAGTGGWATEAFF. CDR3 DNA: TGTGCCAGCAGTCTAGCCGGGACAGGGGGCTGGGCCACTGAAGCTTTCTTT.

The chain carries TRBV11-2 and TRBJ2-5; D is perhaps TRBD1 (5 bases). Deletions cut 0 bases from V and 10 bases from J, with 15 bases between. Looked up from germline, CDR1 is SGHAT and CDR2 is FQNNGV. The CDR3 totals 14 residues. DNA for the CDR3: TGTGCCAGCAGCTTAGAGGTTTTTCAGACAGACCAGTACTTC. Its translation: CASSLEVFQTDQYF.

Here the CDR3 reads CAISEGAALTYEQYF. The DNA for the CDR3 is TGTGCCATCAGTGAGGGGGCAGCCCTAACCTACGAGCAGTACTTC. The J gene is TRBJ2-7, the V gene TRBV10-3, with a possible D match to TRBD1 (5 bases). V was clipped by 2 bases and J by 2 bases, with 13 bases between them. The CDR3 covers 15 residues. Per the germline V gene, CDR1 is ENHRY and CDR2 is SYGVKD.